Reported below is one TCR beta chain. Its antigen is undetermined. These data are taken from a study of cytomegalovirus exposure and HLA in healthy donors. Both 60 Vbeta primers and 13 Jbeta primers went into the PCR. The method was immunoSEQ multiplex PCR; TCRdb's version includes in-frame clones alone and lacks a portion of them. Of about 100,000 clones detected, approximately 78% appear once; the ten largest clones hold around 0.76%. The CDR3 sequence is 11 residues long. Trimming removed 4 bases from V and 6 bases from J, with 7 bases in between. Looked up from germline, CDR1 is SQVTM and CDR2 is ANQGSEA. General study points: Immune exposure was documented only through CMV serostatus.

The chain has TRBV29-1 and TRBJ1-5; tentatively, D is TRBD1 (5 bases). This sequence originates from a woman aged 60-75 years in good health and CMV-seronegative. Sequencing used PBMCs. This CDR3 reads CSVGDSQPQHF. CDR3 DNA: TGCAGCGTTGGTGACAGTCAGCCCCAGCATTTT.